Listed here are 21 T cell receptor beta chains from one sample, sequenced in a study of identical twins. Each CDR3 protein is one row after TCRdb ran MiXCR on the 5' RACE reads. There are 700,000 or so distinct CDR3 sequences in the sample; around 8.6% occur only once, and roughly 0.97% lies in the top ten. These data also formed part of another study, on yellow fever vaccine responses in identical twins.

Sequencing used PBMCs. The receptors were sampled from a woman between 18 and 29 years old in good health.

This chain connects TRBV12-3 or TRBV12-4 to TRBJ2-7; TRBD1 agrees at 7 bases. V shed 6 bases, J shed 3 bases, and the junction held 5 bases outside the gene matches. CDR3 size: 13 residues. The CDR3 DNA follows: TGTGCCAGCAGGGAACAGGGGATCTACGAGCAGTACTTC. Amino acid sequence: CASREQGIYEQYF.

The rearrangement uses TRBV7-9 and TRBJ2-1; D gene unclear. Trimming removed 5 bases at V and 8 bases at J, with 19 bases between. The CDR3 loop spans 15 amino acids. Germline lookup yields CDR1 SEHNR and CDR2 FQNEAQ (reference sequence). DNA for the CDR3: TGTGCCAGCAGCCAAGGTTTGGGGTATTCCGATGAGCAGTTCTTC. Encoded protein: CASSQGLGYSDEQFF.

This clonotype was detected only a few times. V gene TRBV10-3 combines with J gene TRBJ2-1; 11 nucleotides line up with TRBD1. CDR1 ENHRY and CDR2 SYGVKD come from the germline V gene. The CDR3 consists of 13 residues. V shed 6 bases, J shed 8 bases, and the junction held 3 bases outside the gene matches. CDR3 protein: CAISLDRGHEQFF. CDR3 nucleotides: TGTGCCATCAGCCTGGACAGGGGGCATGAGCAGTTCTTC.

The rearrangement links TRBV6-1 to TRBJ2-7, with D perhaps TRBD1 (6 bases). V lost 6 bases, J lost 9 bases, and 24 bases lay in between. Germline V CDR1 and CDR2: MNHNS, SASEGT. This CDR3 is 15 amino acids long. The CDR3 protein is CASRQDRTELRGQYF. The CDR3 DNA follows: TGTGCCAGCAGGCAAGACAGGACCGAGCTACGCGGGCAGTACTTC.

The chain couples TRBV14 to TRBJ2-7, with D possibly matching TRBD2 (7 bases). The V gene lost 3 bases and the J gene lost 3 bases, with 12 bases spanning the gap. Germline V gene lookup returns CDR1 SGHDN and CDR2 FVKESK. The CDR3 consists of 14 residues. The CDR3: CASSQGGPFYEQYF. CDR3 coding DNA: TGTGCCAGCAGCCAGGGGGGGCCATTCTACGAGCAGTACTTC.

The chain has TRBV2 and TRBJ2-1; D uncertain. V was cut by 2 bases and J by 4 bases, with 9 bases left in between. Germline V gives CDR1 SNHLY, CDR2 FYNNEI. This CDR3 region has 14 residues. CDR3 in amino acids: CASSERAQYNEQFF. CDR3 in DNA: TGTGCCAGCAGTGAACGGGCCCAGTACAATGAGCAGTTCTTC.

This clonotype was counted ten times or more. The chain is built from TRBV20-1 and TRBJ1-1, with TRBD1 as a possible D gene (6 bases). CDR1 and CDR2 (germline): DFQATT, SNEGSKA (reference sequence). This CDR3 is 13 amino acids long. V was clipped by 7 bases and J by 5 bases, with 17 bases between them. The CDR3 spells CSVQPGAETEAFF. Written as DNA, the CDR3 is TGCAGTGTTCAGCCGGGGGCTGAAACTGAAGCTTTCTTT.

CDR3 coding DNA: TGTGCCAGCAGTGAATACCAGATTCTTAAAGAGACCCAGTACTTC. This encodes CASSEYQILKETQYF. The chain employs TRBV2 and TRBJ2-5; D gene uncertain. CDR3 length equals 15 residues. CDR1 and CDR2 (germline): SNHLY, FYNNEI. V was shortened by 2 bases and J by 3 bases, with 13 bases between the two germline ends.

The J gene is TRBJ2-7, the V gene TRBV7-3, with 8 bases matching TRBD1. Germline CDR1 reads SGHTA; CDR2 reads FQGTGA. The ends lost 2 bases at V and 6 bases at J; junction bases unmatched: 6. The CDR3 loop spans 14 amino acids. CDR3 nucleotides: TGTGCCAGCAGCTTAGACAGGGGAGTGGGCGAGCAGTACTTC. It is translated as CASSLDRGVGEQYF.

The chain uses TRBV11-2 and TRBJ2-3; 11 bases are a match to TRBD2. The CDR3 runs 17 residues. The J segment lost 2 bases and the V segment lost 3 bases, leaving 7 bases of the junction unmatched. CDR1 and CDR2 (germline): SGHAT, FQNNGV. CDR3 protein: CASSLRLAGQPTDTQYF. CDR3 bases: TGTGCCAGCAGCTTGAGACTAGCGGGACAACCCACAGATACGCAGTATTTT. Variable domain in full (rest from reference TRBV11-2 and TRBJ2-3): EAGVAQSPRYKIIEKRQSVAFWCNPISGHATLYWYQQILGQGPKLLIQFQNNGVVDDSQLPKDRFSAERLKGVDSTLKIQPAKLEDSAVYLCASSLRLAGQPTDTQYFGPGTRLTVL.

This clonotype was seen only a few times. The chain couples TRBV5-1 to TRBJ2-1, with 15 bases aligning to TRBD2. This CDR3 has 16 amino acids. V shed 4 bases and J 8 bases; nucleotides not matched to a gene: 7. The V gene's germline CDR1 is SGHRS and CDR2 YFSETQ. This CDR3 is CASSIGLAGGIDEQFF. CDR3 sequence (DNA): TGCGCCAGCAGCATAGGACTAGCGGGAGGGATAGATGAGCAGTTCTTC. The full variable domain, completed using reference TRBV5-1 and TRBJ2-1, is KAGVTQTPRYLIKTRGQQVTLSCSPISGHRSVSWYQQTPGQGLQFLFEYFSETQRNKGNFPGRFSGRQFSNSRSEMNVSTLELGDSALYLCASSIGLAGGIDEQFFGPGTRLTVL.

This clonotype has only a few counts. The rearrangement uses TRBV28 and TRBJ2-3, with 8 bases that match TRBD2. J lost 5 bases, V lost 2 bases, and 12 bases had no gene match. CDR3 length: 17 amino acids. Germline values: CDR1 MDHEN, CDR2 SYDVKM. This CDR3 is CASSLDSASGGRDTQYF. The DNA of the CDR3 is TGTGCCAGCAGTTTAGATTCGGCGAGCGGGGGACGAGATACGCAGTATTTT. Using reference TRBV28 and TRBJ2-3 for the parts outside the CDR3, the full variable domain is DVKVTQSSRYLVKRTGEKVFLECVQDMDHENMFWYRQDPGLGLRLIYFSYDVKMKEKGDIPEGYSVSREKKERFSLILESASTNQTSMYLCASSLDSASGGRDTQYFGPGTRLTVL.

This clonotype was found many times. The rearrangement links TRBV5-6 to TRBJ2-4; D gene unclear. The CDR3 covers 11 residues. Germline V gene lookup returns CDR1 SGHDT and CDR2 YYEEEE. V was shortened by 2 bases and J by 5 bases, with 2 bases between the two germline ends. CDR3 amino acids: CASSFQNIQYF. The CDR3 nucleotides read TGTGCCAGCAGCTTCCAAAACATTCAGTACTTC.

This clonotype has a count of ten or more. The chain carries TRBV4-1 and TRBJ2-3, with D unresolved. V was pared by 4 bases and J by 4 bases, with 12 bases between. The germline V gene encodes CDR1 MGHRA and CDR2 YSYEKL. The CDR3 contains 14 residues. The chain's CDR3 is CASSLRSTADTQYF. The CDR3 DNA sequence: TGCGCCAGCAGCCTCCGATCTACGGCAGATACGCAGTATTTT.

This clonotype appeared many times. The CDR3, as DNA: TGTGCCAGCAGCTCCGGGACTAGCGTAAATGAGCAGTTCTTC. Translating it yields CASSSGTSVNEQFF. J is TRBJ2-1 and V is TRBV5-5, with 10 bases matching TRBD2. Germline V CDR1 and CDR2: SGHKS, YYEKEE (reference sequence). Trimming cost V 3 bases and J 7 bases; bases outside gene matches: 4. This CDR3 has 14 amino acids.

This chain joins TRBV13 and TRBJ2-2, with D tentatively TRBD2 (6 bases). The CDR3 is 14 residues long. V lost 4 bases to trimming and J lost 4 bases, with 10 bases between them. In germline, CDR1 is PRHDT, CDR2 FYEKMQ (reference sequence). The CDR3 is CASSSGLLTGELFF. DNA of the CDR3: TGTGCCAGCAGCTCGGGACTTCTCACCGGGGAGCTGTTTTTT.

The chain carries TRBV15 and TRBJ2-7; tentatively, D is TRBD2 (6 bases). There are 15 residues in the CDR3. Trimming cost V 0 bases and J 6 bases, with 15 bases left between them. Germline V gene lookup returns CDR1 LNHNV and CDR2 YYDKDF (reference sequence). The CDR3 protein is CATSRDTLRGTEQYF. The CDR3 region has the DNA TGTGCCACCAGCAGAGATACTCTTCGGGGGACCGAGCAGTACTTC. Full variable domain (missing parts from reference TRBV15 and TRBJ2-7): DAMVIQNPRYQVTQFGKPVTLSCSQTLNHNVMYWYQQKSSQAPKLLFHYYDKDFNNEADTPDNFQSRRPNTSFCFLDIRSPGLGDTAMYLCATSRDTLRGTEQYFGPGTRLTVT.

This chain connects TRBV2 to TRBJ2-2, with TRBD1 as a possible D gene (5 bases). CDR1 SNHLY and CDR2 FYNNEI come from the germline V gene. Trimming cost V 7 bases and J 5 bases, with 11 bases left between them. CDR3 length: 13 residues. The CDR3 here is CASTARVTGELFF. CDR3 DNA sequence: TGTGCCAGCACCGCCAGGGTAACCGGGGAGCTGTTTTTT.

The CDR3 region is CASRGQDRDTGELFF. The CDR3 coding sequence is TGTGCCAGCAGGGGACAGGATCGGGACACCGGGGAGCTGTTTTTT. The chain uses TRBV2 and TRBJ2-2, with 8 nucleotides matching TRBD1. The V gene end was trimmed by 6 bases and the J gene end by 3 bases; junction bases not matched to a gene: 6. CDR1 is SNHLY and CDR2 is FYNNEI in the germline V gene. The CDR3 contains 15 residues.

In DNA, the CDR3 is TGTGCCACCGAGGCGACGGGGATAAACGAGCAGTACTTC. Translated, it gives CATEATGINEQYF. This sequence joins TRBV24-1 and TRBJ2-7; tentatively, D is TRBD2 (5 bases). Trimming removed 9 bases at V and 5 bases at J, with 16 bases between. Germline V gene lookup returns CDR1 KGHDR and CDR2 SFDVKD. This CDR3 region has 13 residues.

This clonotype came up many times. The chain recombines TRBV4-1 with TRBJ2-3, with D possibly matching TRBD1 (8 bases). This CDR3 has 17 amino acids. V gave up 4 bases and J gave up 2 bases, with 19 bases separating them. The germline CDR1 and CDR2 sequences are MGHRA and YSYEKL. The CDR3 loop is CASSPQGASGYTDTQYF. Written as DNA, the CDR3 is TGCGCCAGCAGCCCCCAGGGGGCTAGCGGTTACACAGATACGCAGTATTTT.